In its sample, the clone carrying this TCR beta chain was seen a few times. What it binds is unknown. These data originate in a study of pediatric ulcerative colitis. In the study overall: Most patients had pancolitis, and two had left-sided colitis.

V was cut by 4 bases and J by 8 bases, with 15 bases left in between. The V gene's germline CDR1 is SGHRS and CDR2 YFSETQ. This CDR3 contains 14 residues. Up to 500,000 reads were sequenced per sample. Measured with immunoSEQ multiplex PCR; TCRdb has only the in-frame clones, and not every one. Of around 64,000 clones in the sample, around 85% were seen once. The study, taken as a whole, reports: All ulcerative colitis patients, but no controls, carried a couple of rectal clonotypes.

Colonoscopy and blood draw happened at the same time. The rearrangement links TRBV5-1 to TRBJ1-4; a possible D gene is TRBD1 (6 bases). This TCR derives from a boy aged 5 to 17 with severe ulcerative colitis. The sequencing sample was made of blood. The CDR3 region has the DNA TGCGCCAGCAGCCAAGGGACATTCCCCGAAAAACTGTTTTTT. This sequence encodes CASSQGTFPEKLFF. The variable domain in full, completed from reference TRBV5-1 and TRBJ1-4, reads KAGVTQTPRYLIKTRGQQVTLSCSPISGHRSVSWYQQTPGQGLQFLFEYFSETQRNKGNFPGRFSGRQFSNSRSEMNVSTLELGDSALYLCASSQGTFPEKLFFGSGTQLSVL.